Described below is a single T cell receptor (beta chain) sequence and its context. Its target is not known. This sample is drawn from a study of OX40 agonist ivuxolimab in advanced cancers. Study at large: With ivuxolimab, an agonistic anti-OX40 (CD134) antibody, patients were treated. Head and neck, renal cell, melanoma or hepatocellular carcinoma were the cancers that dose-escalation patients had. Study observations and caveats: More expanded clones were found, on average, in CD8+ than in CD4+ T cells.

Using immunoSEQ multiplex PCR, the repertoire was profiled, and TCRdb retains in-frame clones only, with some absent. Here the sample spans nearly 55,000 clones, roughly four fifths being singletons. CDR3 length: 12 amino acids. V lost 8 bases and J lost 4, with 12 bases in between. Germline CDR1 MNHNY, CDR2 SVGAGI (reference sequence). The receptor comes from an adult with an advanced solid tumor such as melanoma, head and neck, liver or kidney cancer. This rearrangement joins TRBV6-6 to TRBJ2-7; D remains ambiguous. Sequenced material: CD4+ or CD8+ T cells sorted from blood, taken in a trial of the OX40 agonist ivuxolimab. CDR3 sequence: CASSELGYEQYF. For the CDR3, the DNA is TGTGCCAGCTCCGAGTTAGGGTACGAGCAGTACTTC.